These 8 T cell receptor beta chains share one sample of origin, sequenced in a study of blood T cell repertoires in COVID-19. Using immunoSEQ multiplex PCR, the repertoire was profiled, and TCRdb retains in-frame clones only, with some absent. The sample holds some 200,000 clones, 75% to 90% seen once. Sequencing was performed on peripheral blood. These receptors originate from a woman in her thirties or forties with acute or convalescent COVID-19.

J is TRBJ2-7 and V is TRBV5-4; a possible D gene is TRBD2 (5 bases). This CDR3 spans 14 amino acids. Trimming took off 4 bases at V and 2 bases at J, with 13 bases between the two ends. CDR1 is SGHNT, CDR2 YYREEE, per germline (reference sequence). The CDR3 nucleotides read TGTGCCAGCAGCGCATGGACTCACCCCTACGAGCAGTACTTC. Translation: CASSAWTHPYEQYF.

Only one count was recorded for this clone. The chain is built from TRBV3-1 (or the pseudogene TRBV3-2) and TRBJ2-7; maybe TRBD2 (5 bases). Germline CDR1 is LGHDT and CDR2 is YNNKEL (reference sequence). The CDR3 runs to 13 residues. V was shortened by 5 bases and J by 5 bases, with 13 bases between the two germline ends. CDR3 in amino acids: CASSFRLAHEQYF. CDR3 nucleotides: TGTGCCAGCAGCTTCAGGCTAGCCCACGAGCAGTACTTC.

The chain carries TRBV11-2 and TRBJ1-6; D perhaps matches TRBD1 (5 bases). CDR3 length: 13 amino acids. CDR1 is SGHAT and CDR2 is FQNNGV in the germline V gene. Trimming pared 5 bases from V and 13 bases from J, leaving 15 bases between. The CDR3 sequence: CASSPGQMGPLHF. The DNA for the CDR3 is TGTGCCAGCAGCCCAGGGCAGATGGGTCCCCTCCACTTT.

V is TRBV27 and J is TRBJ2-7, with 13 bases lining up with TRBD2. The junction had 3 bases not matched to a gene; V was cut back by 8 bases and J by 5 bases. CDR3 size: 13 residues. Germline V lookup: CDR1 MNHEY, CDR2 SMNVEV (reference sequence). CDR3 protein: CASGLAGANEQYF. As DNA, the CDR3 is TGTGCCAGCGGACTAGCGGGAGCTAACGAGCAGTACTTC.

A few counts support this clone. The CDR3 DNA reads TGTGCCAGCAGAGCAGACGCGGGGGGCCACAATGAGCAGTTCTTC. It translates to CASRADAGGHNEQFF. The rearrangement links TRBV6-5 to TRBJ2-1, with 8 nucleotides matching TRBD2. The V gene end was trimmed by 6 bases and the J gene end by 5 bases; junction bases not matched to a gene: 9. The CDR3 loop spans 15 amino acids. CDR1 MNHEY and CDR2 SVGAGI come from the germline V gene.

The chain has TRBV7-2 and TRBJ1-2; 8 bases match TRBD1. The V and J ends lost 4 bases and 5 bases, in that order; junction bases with no gene match: 9. The CDR3 sequence is 15 residues long. The V gene's germline CDR1 is SGHTA and CDR2 FQGNSA. The CDR3 DNA sequence: TGTGCCAGCAGCTCCCCTCAGGGGGCGCGGTATGGCTACACCTTC. Protein product: CASSSPQGARYGYTF.

The genes are TRBV6-6 and TRBJ1-1; TRBD1 matches at 7 bases. V dropped 2 bases and J dropped 4; count of bases not matched to a gene: 7. From germline, CDR1 is MNHNY and CDR2 SVGAGI (reference sequence). This CDR3 is 15 amino acids long. CDR3 loop: CASSYEGAPATEAFF. The CDR3, as DNA: TGTGCCAGCAGTTACGAGGGGGCCCCCGCCACTGAAGCTTTCTTT.

This clone turned up a few times. The chain joins TRBV24-1 to TRBJ2-2; tentative D call: TRBD1 (6 bases). The CDR3 is made up of 15 amino acids. The V end lost 3 bases, the J end lost 7 bases, and 14 bases lay between the germline ends. Germline CDR1 reads KGHDR; CDR2 reads SFDVKD. The CDR3 region is CATSDLAGAGGELFF. CDR3 coding DNA: TGTGCCACCAGTGATCTGGCAGGGGCGGGCGGGGAGCTGTTTTTT.